These T cell receptor beta chains were read from a single sample in a study of blood T cell repertoires in COVID-19. Method: immunoSEQ multiplex PCR; TCRdb's copy keeps in-frame clones and lacks some. The sample consists of a few hundred thousand clones, 88% of them appearing once. Sequencing was carried out using peripheral blood. These receptors came from a man aged 55 to 70 who had recovered from COVID-19. Both conserved end residues are part of each CDR3. The D gene is left open where the match is weak. The size of a clone is reported for some rows only, either as once, few or many, or as a class for expanded clones.

J	V	size	D	CDR3	DNA
TRBJ2-7	TRBV2	-	TRBD2	CASSSLLAGGFSYEQYF	TGTGCCAGCAGTTCCCTACTAGCGGGGGGCTTCTCCTACGAGCAGTACTTC
TRBJ1-2	TRBV25-1	-	-	CASRGQATNYGYTF	TGTGCCAGCAGGGGGCAGGCAACTAACTATGGCTACACCTTC
TRBJ2-2	TRBV9	-	TRBD2	CASSVGVAGAWTGELFF	TGTGCCAGCAGCGTAGGGGTAGCGGGGGCGTGGACCGGGGAGCTGTTTTTT
TRBJ2-2	TRBV6-6	-	-	CASSSIALTNTGELFF	TGTGCCAGCAGTTCTATAGCGCTTACGAACACCGGGGAGCTGTTTTTT
TRBJ1-1	TRBV9	once	-	CASSPLGWKKGRNTEAFF	TGTGCCAGCAGCCCACTAGGTTGGAAAAAGGGTCGGAACACTGAAGCTTTCTTT
TRBJ2-7	TRBV5-1	-	TRBD1	CASSLLGDRSYEQYF	TGCGCCAGCAGCTTACTGGGGGACAGATCCTACGAGCAGTACTTC
TRBJ1-1	TRBV18	-	TRBD1	CASSPRQGENTEAFF	TGTGCCAGCTCACCAAGACAGGGGGAGAACACTGAAGCTTTCTTT
TRBJ2-7	TRBV2	-	-	CASMGGLSYEQYF	TGTGCCAGCATGGGGGGGCTCAGCTACGAGCAGTACTTC
TRBJ1-1	TRBV12-3/TRBV12-4	-	-	CASSLTSGTEAFF	TGTGCCAGCAGTTTGACGTCGGGAACCGAAGCTTTCTTT
TRBJ1-4	TRBV2	-	-	CASRRRTEKLFF	TGTGCCAGCAGGAGGAGGACTGAAAAACTGTTTTTT
TRBJ1-2	TRBV19	-	TRBD1	CASSIRTGGLANYGYTF	TGTGCCAGTAGTATCCGGACAGGGGGCCTTGCTAACTATGGCTACACCTTC
TRBJ1-1	TRBV4-1	-	-	CASSQEGGKNTEAFF	TGCGCCAGCAGCCAAGAGGGGGGGAAGAACACTGAAGCTTTCTTT
TRBJ1-4	TRBV28	-	-	CASSFGDGDGGEKLFF	TGTGCCAGCAGTTTCGGCGACGGGGACGGGGGAGAAAAACTGTTTTTT
TRBJ1-5	TRBV6-5	-	TRBD1	CASRDRGYSQPQHF	TGTGCCAGCCGGGACAGGGGGTATAGTCAGCCCCAGCATTTT
TRBJ1-2	TRBV10-2	-	TRBD1	CASSESAGGWFGYTF	TGCGCCAGCAGTGAGTCGGCAGGGGGCTGGTTTGGCTACACCTTC
TRBJ2-3	TRBV9	-	-	CASSVGSSTDTQYF	TGTGCCAGCAGCGTAGGTTCAAGCACAGATACGCAGTATTTT
TRBJ1-5	TRBV27	once	TRBD1	CASSLSAGGFQPQHF	TGTGCCAGCAGTTTATCGGCAGGGGGCTTTCAGCCCCAGCATTTT
TRBJ2-3	TRBV9	-	TRBD1	CASSIRGRTDTQYF	TGTGCCAGCAGCATCAGGGGGCGCACAGATACGCAGTATTTT
TRBJ1-3	TRBV9	-	-	CASSSGYRDTIYF	TGTGCCAGCAGCTCAGGTTATCGAGACACCATATATTTT
TRBJ1-1	TRBV9	-	-	CASSVGRGGSEAFF	TGTGCCAGCAGCGTAGGGCGGGGGGGAAGTGAAGCTTTCTTT
TRBJ1-5	TRBV6-5	-	-	CASSPQGQPQHF	TGTGCCAGCAGTCCTCAGGGACAGCCCCAGCATTTT
TRBJ1-6	TRBV5-1	-	-	CASSPRHDTFNSPLHF	TGCGCCAGCAGCCCCCGACACGACACCTTCAATTCACCCCTCCACTTT
TRBJ1-1	TRBV6-2/TRBV6-3	-	TRBD1	CASSLGTGYMNTEAFF	TGTGCCAGCAGCCTAGGGACAGGGTATATGAACACTGAAGCTTTCTTT
TRBJ2-7	TRBV10-2	-	TRBD2	CASSWSGGADYEQYF	TGCGCCAGCAGTTGGAGCGGGGGGGCCGACTACGAGCAGTACTTC
TRBJ2-7	TRBV15	-	-	CATSRVRGKSYEQYF	TGTGCCACCAGCAGAGTCCGGGGGAAATCCTACGAGCAGTACTTC
TRBJ2-5	TRBV29-1	-	TRBD2	CSVASGQETQYF	TGCAGCGTTGCTAGCGGTCAAGAGACCCAGTACTTC
TRBJ1-1	TRBV24-1	-	TRBD1	CATSDRDSSTEAFF	TGTGCCACCAGTGACCGGGACAGCAGCACTGAAGCTTTCTTT
TRBJ2-3	TRBV13	-	-	CASSSPPTHNTGPTDTQYF	TGTGCCAGCAGCTCCCCACCCACCCACAATACAGGGCCCACAGATACGCAGTATTTT
TRBJ1-1	TRBV29-1	-	-	CSVDLGGDAAFF	TGCAGCGTTGATCTGGGGGGGGACGCAGCTTTCTTT
TRBJ2-5	TRBV14	-	TRBD1	CASSRDRVDTQYF	TGTGCCAGCAGCCGAGACAGGGTTGATACCCAGTACTTC
TRBJ1-4	TRBV5-1	-	TRBD1	CASSLRTGFNEKLFF	TGCGCCAGCAGCCTGAGGACAGGGTTCAATGAAAAACTGTTTTTT
TRBJ1-1	TRBV23-1	once	TRBD1	CASSQGQGFTEAFF	TGCGCCAGCAGTCAGGGACAGGGGTTCACTGAAGCTTTCTTT
TRBJ1-4	TRBV2	-	-	CASSVAGAAALNEKLFF	TGTGCCAGCAGTGTTGCGGGGGCCGCGGCCTTGAATGAAAAACTGTTTTTT
TRBJ2-7	TRBV5-1	-	-	CASSFTSYEQYF	TGCGCCAGCAGCTTCACCAGCTACGAGCAGTACTTC
TRBJ2-1	TRBV19	-	TRBD2	CASSPHRAASGAYEQFF	TGTGCCAGTAGTCCTCACCGCGCGGCTAGCGGGGCTTATGAGCAGTTCTTC
TRBJ1-1	TRBV19	-	TRBD1	CASSITGQLNTEAFF	TGTGCCAGTAGTATTACGGGACAGTTGAACACTGAAGCTTTCTTT
TRBJ2-2	TRBV9	-	-	CATRPGGNTGELFF	TGTGCCACAAGACCCGGGGGGAACACCGGGGAGCTGTTTTTT
TRBJ1-6	TRBV19	-	-	CASSTPPGTISPLHF	TGTGCCAGTAGTACTCCCCCCGGGACTATCTCACCCCTCCACTTT
TRBJ2-3	TRBV19	-	-	CASSIVGARTDTQYF	TGTGCCAGTAGTATAGTAGGCGCTAGGACAGATACGCAGTATTTT
TRBJ1-6	TRBV6-5	once	TRBD1	CASSYSGGTAIDPLHF	TGTGCCAGCAGTTACTCGGGTGGGACAGCCATAGATCCCCTCCACTTT
TRBJ1-4	TRBV24-1	-	-	CATSDHDSRATNEKLFF	TGTGCCACCAGTGACCATGACAGTCGTGCAACTAATGAAAAACTGTTTTTT
TRBJ1-2	TRBV27	-	TRBD1	CASSLRATGGYGYTF	TGTGCCAGCAGTTTAAGGGCGACAGGGGGCTATGGCTACACCTTC
TRBJ1-1	TRBV6-5	-	TRBD1	CATETGLTEAFF	TGTGCCACCGAGACAGGGCTTACTGAAGCTTTCTTT
TRBJ1-5	TRBV27	-	-	CASSSGASNQPQHF	TGTGCCAGCAGTTCAGGGGCTAGCAATCAGCCCCAGCATTTT
TRBJ2-1	TRBV24-1	few	TRBD1	CATSSRTGGGNEQFF	TGTGCCACCAGTTCGCGGACAGGTGGAGGCAATGAGCAGTTCTTC
TRBJ1-4	TRBV7-9	-	TRBD1	CASSLTGEVVKLFF	TGTGCCAGCAGCTTAACAGGGGAAGTAGTAAAACTGTTTTTT
TRBJ2-7	TRBV6-5	-	TRBD2	CASSYTSGDYEQYF	TGTGCCAGCAGTTACACTAGCGGGGACTACGAGCAGTACTTC
TRBJ1-5	TRBV19	many	-	CASSIDGGSNQPQHF	TGTGCCAGTAGTATCGACGGAGGGAGCAATCAGCCCCAGCATTTT
TRBJ2-1	TRBV5-4	-	-	CASSFGEGYNEQFF	TGTGCCAGCAGCTTTGGAGAGGGCTACAATGAGCAGTTCTTC
TRBJ1-6	TRBV10-3	-	-	CAISESGTFSNSPLHF	TGTGCCATCAGTGAGTCCGGGACATTCAGTAATTCACCCCTCCACTTT
TRBJ2-2	TRBV28	-	-	CASTQGGRLGTGELFF	TGTGCCAGCACTCAGGGGGGCAGACTGGGCACCGGGGAGCTGTTTTTT
TRBJ1-5	TRBV19	once	-	CASKDSNQPQHF	TGTGCCAGTAAAGACAGTAATCAGCCCCAGCATTTT